This T cell receptor (beta chain) is from a study of cytomegalovirus exposure and HLA in healthy donors. The study, taken as a whole, reports: Another analysis was done later, and it associated roughly 15,000 TCR beta sequences with HLA alleles at 0.05 false discovery rate. Reports indicated that the classifier achieved high specificity and sensitivity in diagnosing cytomegalovirus status. Accurate prediction of most subjects' HLA-A and HLA-B alleles from TCR beta sequences was reported. Among TCR beta chains, those listed as cytomegalovirus-associated numbered about 150.

Turning to this clone: Its antigen remains unidentified.

Germline values: CDR1 MNHEY, CDR2 SVGAGI. The CDR3 is 15 amino acids. The V end lost 6 bases, the J end lost 0 bases, and 12 bases lay between the germline ends. Primers for the PCR totalled 60 Vbeta and 13 Jbeta. TCRdb's table, derived via immunoSEQ multiplex PCR, lists solely in-frame clones and lacks some. This sample contains around 190,000 clones. This clonotype was obtained from a woman in her 30s in good health and CMV-seropositive. The gene calls are TRBV6-5 and TRBJ1-5; D is undetermined. The sequenced sample consisted of PBMCs. The CDR3 here is CASRAPAGSNQPQHF. The CDR3 DNA sequence: TGTGCCAGCAGGGCCCCGGCGGGTAGCAATCAGCCCCAGCATTTT.